This TCR beta chain emerged from a study of cytomegalovirus exposure and HLA in healthy donors. General study points: Later analysis indicated greater clonal expansion among HLA-associated TCR beta chains than among equally common other chains. About 87% or about 30% of the time was how often most TCR beta V segments were productive, according to an earlier analysis.

Researchers ran the PCR with 60 Vbeta and 13 Jbeta primers. Using immunoSEQ multiplex PCR, the repertoire was profiled, and TCRdb retains in-frame clones only, with some absent. This listing includes approximately 52,000 clones. About this clone itself: Its antigen is still unknown.

The donors comprised healthy bone marrow donors. The germline V gene has CDR1 KGHSH and CDR2 LQKENI. The CDR3 spans 15 residues. V shed 3 bases and J shed 0 bases, with 11 bases lying between them. Sequencing was carried out using PBMCs. The TCR sequence derives from a woman in her fifties or sixties in good health and CMV-seropositive. This chain uses TRBV18 with TRBJ1-1; perhaps TRBD1 as D (6 bases). The CDR3 DNA reads as TGTGCCAGCTCACCCGGAGGGGGGGTGAACACTGAAGCTTTCTTT. Its protein is CASSPGGGVNTEAFF.